The rows below give T cell receptor beta chains drawn from one sample of a study of blood T cells in healthy people across ages. MiXCR was run by TCRdb on the 5' RACE reads, yielding one entry per CDR3 protein. Of about 290,000 distinct CDR3 sequences listed, 27% are singletons. The specimen was blood. The origin of the receptors is a woman aged 70-85 years in good health. The CDR3 runs from the conserved cysteine through the conserved F or W. The D gene is left open where the match is weak. Clone size, where shown, is once, few, many, or a class for clones that have expanded.

>TRBJ2-1|few|-|TRBV28
TGTGCCAGCAGTCCACCGGTTGGTGAGCAGTTCTTC
CASSPPVGEQFF
>TRBJ2-1|few|-|TRBV5-1
TGCGCCAGCAGCACAGGAGGGCCGAATATTGAGCAGTTCTTC
CASSTGGPNIEQFF
>TRBJ2-5|few|-|TRBV24-1
TGTGCCACCAGTGATTCTAGGGGGGCAGGGGAGACCCAGTACTTC
CATSDSRGAGETQYF
>TRBJ2-1|few|-|TRBV5-6
TGTGCCAGCAGCACCGGGACGGCGGATTATAGTGAGCAGTTCTTC
CASSTGTADYSEQFF
>TRBJ2-7|-|TRBD2|TRBV27
TGTGCCAGCAGTTTATTGGGCGGGAGGGCCACCTACGAGCAGTACTTC
CASSLLGGRATYEQYF
>TRBJ1-1|-|-|TRBV3-1
TGTGCCAGCAGCCCCTTAACCCAGGGCGGCACTGAAGCTTTCTTT
CASSPLTQGGTEAFF
>TRBJ1-5|many|TRBD1|TRBV3-1
TGTGCCAGCAGCCTTCGACAGGGCGGTCAGCCCCAGCATTTT
CASSLRQGGQPQHF
>TRBJ2-3|-|TRBD1|TRBV9
TGTGCCAGCAGCGTAAGGGACAGGGAGACAGATACGCAGTATTTT
CASSVRDRETDTQYF
>TRBJ1-1|-|-|TRBV29-1
TGCAGCGTACAGGAGGTGAAAGCTTTCTTT
CSVQEVKAFF
>TRBJ2-7|few|TRBD2|TRBV18
TGTGCCAGCTCGCCACCCGGGACTAGGGTTTACGAGCAGTACTTC
CASSPPGTRVYEQYF
>TRBJ2-6|-|-|TRBV5-6
TGTGCCAGCAGCTCTACGTCCCAAGGCGGGGCCAACGTCCTGACTTTC
CASSSTSQGGANVLTF
>TRBJ1-4|-|TRBD1|TRBV20-1
TGCAGTGCTAGAGGGACAGGGAATGAAAAACTGGTTTTT
CSARGTGNEKLVF
>TRBJ1-4|-|-|TRBV12-3/TRBV12-4
TGTGCCAGCAGGCAAGGACAGACAACTAATGAAAAACTGTTTTTT
CASRQGQTTNEKLFF
>TRBJ2-1|-|-|TRBV20-1
TGCAGTGCTATCGTGGGAGACGTTGAGCAGTTCTTC
CSAIVGDVEQFF
>TRBJ1-6|-|-|TRBV3-1
TGTGCCAGCAGCCAAGGACAGGACTGGAATTCACCCCTCCACTTT
CASSQGQDWNSPLHF
>TRBJ2-1|many|-|TRBV12-3/TRBV12-4
TGTGCCAGCAGTCCCATCGGCAGCGAGCAGTTCTTC
CASSPIGSEQFF
>TRBJ2-5|many|-|TRBV18
TGTGCCAGCTCACCAGGGGAGGTGTACCAAGAGACCCAGTACTTC
CASSPGEVYQETQYF
>TRBJ2-5|many|-|TRBV7-2
TGTGCCAGCAGCCCCTCTTGGGAGCAAGAGACCCAGTACTTC
CASSPSWEQETQYF
>TRBJ1-2|few|-|TRBV20-1
TGCAGTGCTAGAGGACAAGTACGGGGGAATAACTATGGCTACACCTTC
CSARGQVRGNNYGYTF
>TRBJ2-5|-|-|TRBV28
TGTGCCAGCAGTTCCAACGTCGGCGGCCGGGAGACCCAGTACTTC
CASSSNVGGRETQYF
>TRBJ2-7|-|-|TRBV3-1
TGTGCCAGCAGCCAGCTTATAGGTCTCGAGCAGTACTTC
CASSQLIGLEQYF
>TRBJ1-6|few|-|TRBV28
TGTGCCAGCAGATCTCGGGCTCGCTCCTATAATTCACCCCTCCACTTT
CASRSRARSYNSPLHF